This entry lists 30 T cell receptor beta chains sequenced from one sample in a study of shared clonotypes between healthy human individuals (TCRdb year 2020). The library relied on the immunoSEQ multiplex PCR assay. In TCRdb, the immuneACCESS table is reduced to in-frame sequences with V and J assigned. These tables do not hold every clone; where another copy was compared, an unresolved V gene accounts for under half, and the others remain unexplained. Across this sample there are 2 million to 2.5 million clones, with 85% to 95% seen only once. Around 0.38% of the sample is in the top ten clones. Input material: naive CD4+ T cells from PBMCs. Per the publication, the cell subset or site label means: CD45RA+ positively selected. The receptors here all came from a man aged 18 to 29 in good health. Some clones in this sample may be carry-over from other donors' samples.

The chain recombines TRBV30 with TRBJ2-1; no firm D call. There are 13 residues in the CDR3. V was shortened by 0 bases and J by 7 bases, with 10 bases between the two germline ends. Germline V gives CDR1 GTSNPN, CDR2 SVGIG (reference sequence). Written as DNA, the CDR3 is TGTGCCTGGAGTGTATTCTCGAGGAATGAGCAGTTCTTC. This sequence encodes CAWSVFSRNEQFF.

The chain employs TRBV5-6 and TRBJ1-1; unclear D gene. V dropped 0 bases and J dropped 4 bases, with 10 bases sitting between them. Germline V CDR1 and CDR2: SGHDT, YYEEEE. CDR3 length: 14 residues. In nucleotides, the CDR3 is TGTGCCAGCAGCTTGGGCTTCGAGGGCACTGAAGCTTTCTTT. This encodes CASSLGFEGTEAFF. Variable domain in full (rest from reference TRBV5-6 and TRBJ1-1): DAGVTQSPTHLIKTRGQQVTLRCSPKSGHDTVSWYQQALGQGPQFIFQYYEEEERQRGNFPDRFSGHQFPNYSSELNVNALLLGDSALYLCASSLGFEGTEAFFGQGTRLTVV.

The rearrangement links TRBV10-3 to TRBJ1-1; maybe TRBD1 (6 bases). Trimming removed 4 bases from V and 4 bases from J, with 10 bases in between. The CDR3 totals 13 residues. Germline V lookup: CDR1 ENHRY, CDR2 SYGVKD. The CDR3 reads CAISGQEVTEAFF. CDR3 sequence (DNA): TGTGCCATCAGTGGACAGGAGGTCACTGAAGCTTTCTTT.

V is TRBV30 and J is TRBJ2-5; D unclear. The CDR3 contains 14 residues. V shed 5 bases and J shed 1 base, with 14 bases lying between them. Per the germline V gene, CDR1 is GTSNPN and CDR2 is SVGIG (reference sequence). CDR3 protein: CAWYPGPSQETQYF. CDR3 DNA: TGTGCCTGGTACCCAGGCCCGAGCCAAGAGACCCAGTACTTC.

V gene TRBV7-3 combines with J gene TRBJ1-4; D remains unclear. V gave up 5 bases and J gave up 8 bases, with 15 bases separating them. The germline CDR1 and CDR2 sequences are SGHTA and FQGTGA. The CDR3 has 14 amino acids. Here the CDR3 DNA reads TGTGCCAGCAGCCATACCGGGGTCTGGGAAAAACTGTTTTTT. It encodes CASSHTGVWEKLFF. The full variable domain, rest sourced from reference TRBV7-3 and TRBJ1-4, is GAGVSQTPSNKVTEKGKYVELRCDPISGHTALYWYRQSLGQGPEFLIYFQGTGAADDSGLPNDRFFAVRPEGSVSTLKIQRTERGDSAVYLCASSHTGVWEKLFFGSGTQLSVL.

The chain joins TRBV28 to TRBJ2-3; maybe TRBD1 (6 bases). V gave up 4 bases and J gave up 2 bases, with 16 bases separating them. The CDR3 totals 16 residues. Germline V gene lookup returns CDR1 MDHEN and CDR2 SYDVKM. The CDR3 nucleotides are TGTGCCAGCAGTTCCCGAAGGGGGATGGTCACAGATACGCAGTATTTT. Its protein product is CASSSRRGMVTDTQYF.

This chain uses TRBV12-2 with TRBJ2-1. TRBV12-2 is flagged as a pseudogene. There are 18 residues in the CDR3. As DNA, the CDR3 is TGTGCAAGTCGCTCCTACTTTGGGCGGTTTGGCTCCTACAATGAGCAGTTCTTC. It yields the protein CASRSYFGRFGSYNEQFF.

V is TRBV6-5 and J is TRBJ1-1, with a tentative D call TRBD1 (6 bases). The germline V gene encodes CDR1 MNHEY and CDR2 SVGAGI. V lost 6 bases, J lost 0 bases, and 11 bases lay in between. This CDR3 is 14 amino acids long. This CDR3 reads CASRDRRLNTEAFF. CDR3 DNA sequence: TGTGCCAGCAGAGACAGGCGCCTGAACACTGAAGCTTTCTTT.

This chain joins TRBV6-5 and TRBJ1-2; 9 bases line up with TRBD1. The CDR3 has 13 residues. The ends lost 6 bases at V and 8 bases at J; junction bases unmatched: 7. Per germline, CDR1 MNHEY and CDR2 SVGAGI. As DNA, the CDR3 is TGTGCCAGCAGACAACAGGGGGCGCGGGGCTACACCTTC. Protein product: CASRQQGARGYTF.

The chain is built from TRBV28 and TRBJ2-6, with D possibly TRBD1 on 5 matching bases. CDR3 size: 17 residues. V was clipped by 5 bases and J by 0 bases, with 14 bases between them. Germline V gives CDR1 MDHEN, CDR2 SYDVKM. CDR3 in amino acids: CASSTTFDSSGANVLTF. The CDR3, as DNA: TGTGCCAGCAGTACTACCTTCGACAGCTCTGGGGCCAACGTCCTGACTTTC.

V is TRBV6-5 and J is TRBJ2-3; D possibly corresponds to TRBD1 (6 bases). V lost 0 bases to trimming and J lost 1 base, with 11 bases between them. Looked up from germline, CDR1 is MNHEY and CDR2 is SVGAGI. This CDR3 comprises 16 residues. CDR3 in DNA: TGTGCCAGCAGTTACTCGATGGGGGCCGGCACAGATACGCAGTATTTT. This translates into CASSYSMGAGTDTQYF.

This clone has only a few counts. The genes are TRBV6-5 and TRBJ1-2; a weak D match, TRBD1 (6 bases). Germline loops: CDR1 MNHEY, CDR2 SVGAGI. Trimming cost V 5 bases and J 6 bases, with 10 bases left between them. The CDR3 extends over 12 amino acids. CDR3 protein: CASSTGQHGYTF. The CDR3 nucleotides are TGTGCCAGCAGTACCGGACAGCATGGCTACACCTTC.

The chain is built from TRBV19 and TRBJ2-7; tentative D call: TRBD1 (5 bases). The V gene lost 3 bases and the J gene lost 1 base, with 10 bases spanning the gap. Germline V CDR1 and CDR2: LNHDA, SQIVND (reference sequence). CDR3 length: 14 amino acids. The CDR3 DNA is TGTGCCAGTAGTATTGGGGCAGGGTCCTACGAGCAGTACTTC. It is translated as CASSIGAGSYEQYF.

The J gene is TRBJ1-1, the V gene TRBV14; D call uncertain. The V gene's germline CDR1 is SGHDN and CDR2 FVKESK. CDR3 length: 15 residues. The V end lost 0 bases, the J end lost 11 bases, and 19 bases lay between the germline ends. CDR3 amino acids: CASSQDDPRTRFAFF. The CDR3 nucleotides read TGTGCCAGCAGCCAAGATGATCCCAGGACGCGATTCGCTTTCTTT.

V usage is TRBV19 and J usage is TRBJ1-5, with a tentative D call TRBD1 (6 bases). The V end lost 2 bases, the J end lost 2 bases, and 16 bases lay between the germline ends. CDR1 and CDR2 from the germline V gene are LNHDA and SQIVND (reference sequence). The CDR3 has 17 amino acids. This CDR3 reads CASSIRYRVGRNQPQHF. The CDR3 nucleotides read TGTGCCAGTAGTATAAGATACAGGGTAGGTCGCAATCAGCCCCAGCATTTT.

In this sample, this clone turned up once. The chain is built from TRBV5-6 and TRBJ2-3; D ambiguous. Trimming shortened V by 3 bases and J by 1 base, and 6 bases separated the two germline ends. This CDR3 has 13 residues. Germline V gives CDR1 SGHDT, CDR2 YYEEEE. CDR3 in DNA: TGTGCCAGCAGCTATGACCGCACAGATACGCAGTATTTT. It translates to CASSYDRTDTQYF.

V gene TRBV7-8 combines with J gene TRBJ1-2; the D gene is possibly TRBD1 (5 bases). This CDR3 comprises 14 residues. CDR1 and CDR2 (germline): SGHVS, FQNEAQ. V shed 5 bases and J shed 0 bases, with 10 bases lying between them. The chain's CDR3 is CASSPGTTNYGYTF. CDR3 DNA sequence: TGTGCCAGCAGCCCCGGGACTACTAACTATGGCTACACCTTC.

In this sample, this clone turned up a few times. The chain combines TRBV7-9 with TRBJ1-1, with TRBD1 as a possible D gene (5 bases). V was pared by 11 bases and J by 4 bases, with 17 bases between. Germline V gene data show CDR1 as SEHNR and CDR2 as FQNEAQ (reference sequence). The CDR3 has 13 residues. The CDR3 bases are TGTGCCGTACTCGGGGCCGGACCCACTGAAGCTTTCTTT. It encodes CAVLGAGPTEAFF.

The rearrangement joins TRBV6-5 to TRBJ1-1; TRBD1 matches at 8 bases. The CDR3 has 14 residues. After removal of 7 bases from V and 6 bases from J, the junction contained 10 bases not matched to a gene. Germline CDR1 reads MNHEY; CDR2 reads SVGAGI. The CDR3 DNA reads as TGTGCCAGCATCCAGGGACAGGTTGGTGCTGAAGCTTTCTTT. Residues: CASIQGQVGAEAFF.

The genes are TRBV4-1 and TRBJ2-5; D possibly corresponds to TRBD1 (7 bases). The CDR3 extends over 16 amino acids. CDR1 is MGHRA and CDR2 is YSYEKL in the germline V gene. The ends were cut back, 4 bases at V and 2 bases at J, with 17 bases in the middle. CDR3 DNA: TGCGCCAGCAGCCGTGGGGGGACAGATGTACAAGAGACCCAGTACTTC. Amino acid sequence: CASSRGGTDVQETQYF.

The J gene is TRBJ2-1, the V gene TRBV30, with TRBD1 matching 8 bases. CDR3 size: 13 residues. Germline V gene data show CDR1 as GTSNPN and CDR2 as SVGIG (reference sequence). The trim removed 3 bases at V and 6 bases at J, leaving 4 bases unmatched. CDR3 bases: TGTGCCTGGAGGGTGACAGGGGCCAATGAGCAGTTCTTC. Its translation is CAWRVTGANEQFF.

The chain is built from TRBV28 and TRBJ2-7; 7 bases match TRBD2. Trimming cost V 6 bases and J 6 bases; bases outside gene matches: 14. The CDR3 is 15 amino acids. Germline-derived CDR1 and CDR2 are MDHEN and SYDVKM. CDR3 DNA: TGTGCCAGCAGCCCGCCGGGAGGTTTTGGGGCCGAGCAGTACTTC. Translated: CASSPPGGFGAEQYF.

J is TRBJ2-1 and V is TRBV28; 9 bases align to TRBD2. CDR3 length: 14 amino acids. The ends lost 4 bases at V and 7 bases at J; junction bases unmatched: 5. The germline V gene encodes CDR1 MDHEN and CDR2 SYDVKM. The CDR3 is CASSYGLARNEQFF. The DNA of the CDR3 is TGTGCCAGCAGTTACGGACTAGCGAGAAATGAGCAGTTCTTC.

The chain carries TRBV19 and TRBJ1-2; 7 nucleotides agree with TRBD1. From germline, CDR1 is LNHDA and CDR2 SQIVND (reference sequence). The CDR3 spans 13 residues. V lost 9 bases, J lost 2 bases, and 6 bases stayed unmatched. The CDR3 here is CASGTATNYGYTF. In DNA form, the CDR3 reads TGTGCCAGCGGGACAGCAACAAACTATGGCTACACCTTC.

This CDR3 is CASSPGLAGHGELFF. In nucleotides, the CDR3 is TGTGCCAGCAGCCCCGGACTAGCGGGACACGGGGAGCTGTTTTTT. The V and J genes are TRBV7-2 and TRBJ2-2; TRBD2 aligns across 12 bases. This CDR3 has 15 residues. Germline CDR1 and CDR2: SGHTA and FQGNSA. V was pared by 5 bases and J by 7 bases, with 5 bases of the junction left unmatched. Full variable domain (remainder filled in from reference TRBV7-2 and TRBJ2-2): GAGVSQSPSNKVTEKGKDVELRCDPISGHTALYWYRQSLGQGLEFLIYFQGNSAPDKSGLPSDRFSAERTGGSVSTLTIQRTQQEDSAVYLCASSPGLAGHGELFFGEGSRLTVL.

This rearrangement joins TRBV18 to TRBJ2-3; 14 bases fit TRBD2. V lost 2 bases and J lost 5; bases outside the gene matches: 0. This CDR3 contains 15 residues. Germline V CDR1 and CDR2: KGHSH, LQKENI. In nucleotides, the CDR3 is TGTGCCAGCTCACCAGGACTAGCGGGGGGAGATACGCAGTATTTT. This translates into CASSPGLAGGDTQYF. Full variable domain (outside the CDR3, taken from reference TRBV18 and TRBJ2-3): NAGVMQNPRHLVRRRGQEARLRCSPMKGHSHVYWYRQLPEEGLKFMVYLQKENIIDESGMPKERFSAEFPKEGPSILRIQQVVRGDSAAYFCASSPGLAGGDTQYFGPGTRLTVL.

On this clone: Because the CDR3's place on the DNA is in doubt, the DNA is left out and the CDR3 is given as listed by TCRdb. The chain combines TRBV28 with TRBJ1-5; TRBD1 is the table's D call, not checked against the DNA. The CDR3 is 17 amino acids in total, end residues counted. From germline, CDR1 is MDHEN and CDR2 SYDVKM. CDR3 region: CASSSSNRDRGLQPQHF.

This clone was detected only once. The chain links TRBV10-3 to TRBJ1-3, with D unclear. V was clipped by 0 bases and J by 8 bases, with 11 bases between them. The germline V gene has CDR1 ENHRY and CDR2 SYGVKD. This CDR3 is 14 amino acids long. The CDR3 sequence is CAISESRRADTIYF. CDR3 nucleotide sequence: TGTGCCATCAGTGAGTCGAGACGGGCGGACACCATATATTTT.

The J gene is TRBJ1-2, the V gene TRBV4-3; unclear D gene. This CDR3 contains 13 residues. The germline V and J ends were trimmed by 0 bases and 5 bases, with 7 bases remaining between them. Germline assignment: CDR1 LGHNA and CDR2 YSLEER. This CDR3 is CASSQEFAYGYTF. The CDR3 nucleotides read TGCGCCAGCAGCCAAGAGTTTGCGTATGGCTACACCTTC.

CDR3 loop: CASSGAGDNEQFF. DNA for the CDR3: TGCGCCAGCTCCGGGGCGGGAGACAATGAGCAGTTCTTC. The V call is TRBV4-3, the J call TRBJ2-1; TRBD2 agrees at 7 bases. CDR1 and CDR2 from the germline V gene are LGHNA and YSLEER. The junction had 6 bases not matched to a gene; V was cut back by 8 bases and J by 5 bases. The CDR3 length is 13 residues.